This T cell receptor beta chain comes out of a study of T-cell memory formation after mild COVID-19. Trimming pared 3 bases from V and 4 bases from J, leaving 9 bases between. This CDR3 is built from 13 residues. TCRdb called the 5' RACE reads again in MiXCR, with one record for every CDR3 protein. This table has roughly 150,000 distinct CDR3 sequences, roughly 14% appearing once. Study results and limitations: For second-wave clones that peaked at day 37, SARS-CoV-2 specificity went unverified.

As to this clonotype: Its antigen is unknown.

The receptor's source is an adult woman who had mild COVID-19 (a few samples of this study predate the infection). Cell type and time point are not known. The specimen was PBMCs or a T cell subset sorted from them (not recorded which). The chain recombines TRBV12-3 or TRBV12-4 with TRBJ1-1; D uncertain. The CDR3 DNA follows: TGTGCCAGCAGTTTGGAGGCTGGCACTGAAGCTTTCTTT. Its translation: CASSLEAGTEAFF.